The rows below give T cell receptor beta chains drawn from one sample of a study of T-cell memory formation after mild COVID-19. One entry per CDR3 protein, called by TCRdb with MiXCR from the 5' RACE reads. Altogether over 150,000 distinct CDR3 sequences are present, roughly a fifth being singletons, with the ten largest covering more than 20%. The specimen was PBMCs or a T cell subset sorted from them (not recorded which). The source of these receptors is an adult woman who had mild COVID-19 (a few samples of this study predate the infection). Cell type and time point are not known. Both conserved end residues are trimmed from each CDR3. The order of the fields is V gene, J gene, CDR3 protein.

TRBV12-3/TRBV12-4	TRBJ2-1	ASIAGLNYNEQF
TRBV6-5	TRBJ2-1	ASSTLLENEQF
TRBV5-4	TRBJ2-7	ASSGKESYEQY
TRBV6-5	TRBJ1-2	ASSPAMGLSGYGYT
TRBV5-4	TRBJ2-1	ASSLEGGELYNEQF
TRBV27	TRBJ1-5	ASSLSTAGNQPQH
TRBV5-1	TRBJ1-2	ASSAGQGINGYT
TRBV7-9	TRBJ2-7	ASSPKGTTFYEQY
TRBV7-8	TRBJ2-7	ASSLRPGRIYEQY
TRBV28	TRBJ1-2	ASSLERGRAYGYT
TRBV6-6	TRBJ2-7	ASRGDGRWVFSEQY
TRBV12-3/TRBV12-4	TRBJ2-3	ASSFGSTDTQY
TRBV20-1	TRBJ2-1	SAGGLEYNEQF
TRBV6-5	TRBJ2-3	ASSYSTTDTQY
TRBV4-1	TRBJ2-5	ASTSMGRGEETQY
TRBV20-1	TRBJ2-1	SASSTASGYNEQF
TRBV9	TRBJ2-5	ASSVGGGAQY
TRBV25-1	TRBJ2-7	ANPPYGGGYEQY
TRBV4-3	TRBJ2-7	ASSQDGPGQGAYEQY
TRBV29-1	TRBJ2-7	SAEGGEPYEQY
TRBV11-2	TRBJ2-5	ASSLLDNGETQY
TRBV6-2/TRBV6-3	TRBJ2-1	ASNMIAGVINEQF
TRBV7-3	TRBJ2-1	ASSLGSGRPYNEQF
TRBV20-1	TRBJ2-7	SAGSGTTYEQY
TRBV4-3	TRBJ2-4	ASSQDLLRDIQY
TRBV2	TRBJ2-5	ASSEAREGVRETQY
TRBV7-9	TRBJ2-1	ASSRSAGRVGEQF
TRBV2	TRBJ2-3	ASSEATSGSILSTDTQY
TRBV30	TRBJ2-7	AWRLTGVAYEQY
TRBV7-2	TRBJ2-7	ASSLTGTDEQY
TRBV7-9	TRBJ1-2	ASSHGTGGHYGYT
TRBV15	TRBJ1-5	ATSTGQGVQPQH
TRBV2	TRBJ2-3	ASSERQGSDTQY
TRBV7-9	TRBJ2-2	ASRSQGTGELF
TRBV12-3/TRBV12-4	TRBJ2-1	ASRRTGRDEQF
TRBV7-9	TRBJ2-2	ASSSPTGNTGELF
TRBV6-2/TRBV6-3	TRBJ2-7	ASSSFLGSSYEQY
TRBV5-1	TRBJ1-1	ASSLGDGNTEAF
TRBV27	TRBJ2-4	ASSGAYGNIQY
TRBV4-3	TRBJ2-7	ASSQDSIGLAGGEQY
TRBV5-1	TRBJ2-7	ASSLVAGNSYEQY
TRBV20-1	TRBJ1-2	SARGDRGRSSYGYT
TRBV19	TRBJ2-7	ASSSGSSYEQY
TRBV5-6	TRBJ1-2	ASSPDGDRGFGYT
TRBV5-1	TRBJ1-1	ASSLGQGSWVTEAF